Listed here are 9 T cell receptor beta chains from one sample, sequenced in a study of CD8 T cells in ankylosing spondylitis. TCRdb reprocessed the 5' RACE reads via MiXCR and lists one record per CDR3 protein. The data hold some 270,000 distinct CDR3 sequences, with over 15% observed a single time. Sequencing was carried out using blood, either unsorted or a sorted T cell fraction (not recorded which). Source of these receptors: a male donor with ankylosing spondylitis or in good health (not recorded which).

This clonotype was recorded a few times. As DNA, the CDR3 is TGTGCCAGCAGCCGCGACCACAGGGTTCCCCTTAGTGAGCAGTACTTC. Protein product: CASSRDHRVPLSEQYF. The chain has TRBV3-1 and TRBJ2-7, with D perhaps TRBD1 (6 bases). The CDR3 length is 16 residues. Germline V CDR1 and CDR2: LGHDT, YNNKEL (reference sequence). The V and J ends lost 4 bases and 7 bases respectively, with 23 bases between them.

This clonotype was seen a handful of times. The CDR3 region has the DNA TGCAGTGCTAGTAGGGTCCAGCGGGGACCCCGGGATACGCAGTATTTT. This translates into CSASRVQRGPRDTQYF. The rearrangement joins TRBV20-1 to TRBJ2-3, with 7 bases aligning to TRBD2. Germline V gives CDR1 DFQATT, CDR2 SNEGSKA (reference sequence). V was clipped by 3 bases and J by 6 bases; unmatched bases: 15. CDR3 length: 16 amino acids.

This clonotype was seen only a few times. This sequence joins TRBV25-1 and TRBJ2-5; 7 bases are shared with TRBD1. The V and J ends lost 5 bases and 7 bases, in that order; junction bases with no gene match: 7. The CDR3 has 13 residues. CDR1 and CDR2 from the germline V gene are MGHDK and SYGVNS. The CDR3 DNA follows: TGTGCCAGCAGTCTCCAGGGGGTAACGACCCAGTACTTC. Amino acids: CASSLQGVTTQYF.

This clonotype showed up just a few times. The rearrangement joins TRBV29-1 to TRBJ2-1; 9 bases align to TRBD1. In germline, CDR1 is SQVTM, CDR2 ANQGSEA. V was pared by 2 bases and J by 5 bases, with 7 bases of the junction left unmatched. The CDR3 contains 15 residues. For the CDR3, the DNA is TGCAGCGTTGAAATGGGGACAGGGCCGGACAATGAGCAGTTCTTC. Protein: CSVEMGTGPDNEQFF.

This clonotype has only a few counts. The chain links TRBV11-2 to TRBJ2-7; TRBD1 agrees at 7 bases. CDR1 and CDR2 (germline): SGHAT, FQNNGV. V lost 0 bases, J lost 0 bases, and 8 bases stayed unmatched. The CDR3 covers 17 residues. The CDR3: CASSLEADRVSSYEQYF. CDR3 bases: TGTGCCAGCAGCTTAGAGGCTGACAGGGTAAGCTCCTACGAGCAGTACTTC.

This clonotype came up many times. The V and J genes are TRBV2 and TRBJ2-7; 7 nucleotides agree with TRBD2. The CDR3 spans 12 residues. Germline loops: CDR1 SNHLY, CDR2 FYNNEI. V lost 2 bases to trimming and J lost 6 bases; unmatched junction nucleotides: 1. The CDR3 bases are TGTGCCAGCAGTGAAACGGGGGGCGAGCAGTACTTC. Its protein is CASSETGGEQYF.

This clonotype was found a few times. In nucleotides, the CDR3 is TGCGCCAGCAGCCAAGATTTTGGACAGGGGGACGAGCAGTACTTC. As protein: CASSQDFGQGDEQYF. This chain uses TRBV4-3 with TRBJ2-7; 10 bases are shared with TRBD1. CDR3 length: 15 amino acids. The germline V gene encodes CDR1 LGHNA and CDR2 YSLEER. V trimming: 0 bases; J trimming: 5 bases; junction bases outside the gene matches: 4.

The chain combines TRBV20-1 with TRBJ2-7; 7 nucleotides agree with TRBD2. Germline lookup yields CDR1 DFQATT and CDR2 SNEGSKA (reference sequence). V lost 0 bases and J lost 0; bases outside the gene matches: 17. The CDR3 extends over 19 amino acids. CDR3 nucleotide sequence: TGCAGTGCTAGAGATCTGGAGGGGACCCTAGCGGAAATCTCCTACGAGCAGTACTTC. Translating gives CSARDLEGTLAEISYEQYF.

In DNA, the CDR3 is TGTGCCAGCAGTTACTCGATAGGAAGCGGGACGGGCGAGCAGTACTTC. Amino acids: CASSYSIGSGTGEQYF. This chain joins TRBV6-5 and TRBJ2-7, with 7 bases fitting TRBD2. Germline CDR1 and CDR2: MNHEY and SVGAGI. The CDR3 spans 16 residues. Trimming at V came to 0 bases and at J to 6 bases, leaving 11 bases not matched to a gene.